The 30 T cell receptor beta chains below all came from one sample that was sequenced in a study of Graves' ophthalmopathy and Graves' hyperthyroidism. For repertoire sequencing, the TCR beta CDR3 regions were amplified from RNA transcripts. The first round was an RT-PCR with HTBI primers, and the second round was a multiplex PCR. MiXCR, applied by TCRdb to the multiplex PCR reads, yields one record per CDR3 protein. This table has around 1,200,000 distinct CDR3 sequences, around a third appearing once. Sequencing was done on a sample of peripheral blood or thyroid tissue (not recorded which). All receptors come from an adult man with Graves' hyperthyroidism.

The rearrangement joins TRBV11-1 to TRBJ2-7; TRBD1 aligns across 7 bases. This CDR3 is built from 14 residues. In germline, CDR1 is SGHAT, CDR2 FQDESV (reference sequence). With 5 bases clipped from V and 3 bases from J, the junction kept 7 bases outside the gene matches. CDR3: CASSNLGQHYEQYF. For the CDR3, the DNA is TGTGCCAGCAGCAACCTGGGACAGCACTACGAGCAGTACTTC.

The rearrangement uses TRBV9 and TRBJ1-5; 9 nucleotides agree with TRBD1. Germline trimming cut 3 bases from V and 0 bases from J; bases unmatched to any gene: 22. The CDR3 covers 22 residues. CDR1 and CDR2 (germline): SGDLS, YYNGEE. The CDR3 sequence is CASSGCPGQGRPKNNSNQPQHF. The CDR3 bases are TGTGCCAGCAGCGGATGTCCGGGACAGGGTAGACCCAAAAACAATAGCAATCAGCCCCAGCATTTT.

Here the CDR3 reads CASSTTTGRATEAFF. For the CDR3, the DNA is TGTGCCAGCAGTACCACGACAGGGCGGGCCACTGAAGCTTTCTTT. The chain combines TRBV7-2 with TRBJ1-1; TRBD1 agrees at 7 bases. This CDR3 has 15 amino acids. The germline V gene has CDR1 SGHTA and CDR2 FQGNSA. Unmatched junction bases numbered 11, after V lost 6 bases and J lost 4 bases.

V is TRBV28 and J is TRBJ1-2; D might be TRBD1 (5 bases). The V and J ends lost 3 bases and 4 bases respectively, with 12 bases between them. CDR1 is MDHEN and CDR2 is SYDVKM in the germline V gene. The CDR3 extends over 14 amino acids. The chain's CDR3 is CASSLEGFGYGYTF. The CDR3 region has the DNA TGTGCCAGCAGTTTGGAGGGGTTCGGCTATGGCTACACCTTC.

This clonotype was observed at least ten times. The V gene is TRBV9, the J gene TRBJ1-1; no clear D gene. Trimming removed 0 bases from V and 11 bases from J, with 17 bases in between. The germline gives CDR1 SGDLS, CDR2 YYNGEE. The CDR3 covers 14 residues. CDR3 bases: TGTGCCAGCAGCGTAGGGCGCGGGGTGGAGGCGGCTTTCTTT. It is translated as CASSVGRGVEAAFF.

This clonotype has a count of ten or more. V is TRBV7-9 and J is TRBJ1-4; TRBD1 aligns across 7 bases. The CDR3 extends over 16 amino acids. From germline, CDR1 is SEHNR and CDR2 FQNEAQ (reference sequence). V lost 5 bases and J lost 1; bases outside the gene matches: 7. CDR3 DNA: TGTGCCAGCAGCAAGGGGACAGCCGGAACTAATGAAAAACTGTTTTTT. It translates to CASSKGTAGTNEKLFF. Filled out from reference TRBV7-9 and TRBJ1-4, the complete variable domain reads DTGVSQNPRHKITKRGQNVTFRCDPISEHNRLYWYRQTLGQGPEFLTYFQNEAQLEKSRLLSDRFSAERPKGSFSTLEIQRTEQGDSAMYLCASSKGTAGTNEKLFFGSGTQLSVL.

This clonotype showed up many times. The chain recombines TRBV6-6 with TRBJ1-1; the match to TRBD1 covers 7 bases. Trimming cost V 6 bases and J 0 bases; bases outside gene matches: 13. The germline gives CDR1 MNHNY, CDR2 SVGAGI (reference sequence). The CDR3 is 17 amino acids. The CDR3 sequence: CASSKSGTAYMNTEAFF. The DNA of the CDR3 is TGTGCCAGCAGCAAGAGCGGGACAGCGTACATGAACACTGAAGCTTTCTTT.

In the case of this clonotype: This clone may be a read error of a much larger clone one base away. CDR3 amino acids: CASSETPYEQYF. The CDR3 region has the DNA TGCGCCAGCAGTGAGACCCCCTACGAGCAGTACTTC. This rearrangement joins TRBV10-2 to TRBJ2-7, with D unclear. The CDR3 covers 12 residues. Between the trimmed V and J ends, which lost 2 bases and 2 bases, there was a span of 4 bases. The germline V gene has CDR1 WSHSY and CDR2 SAAADI.

V and J are TRBV9 and TRBJ1-2; D gene unclear. This CDR3 is 11 amino acids long. V lost 0 bases to trimming and J lost 7 bases, with 4 bases between them. Germline loops: CDR1 SGDLS, CDR2 YYNGEE. The CDR3 region has the DNA TGTGCCAGCAGCGTAGACCTTGGCTACACCTTC. Its protein is CASSVDLGYTF. Full variable domain (missing parts from reference TRBV9 and TRBJ1-2): DSGVTQTPKHLITATGQRVTLRCSPRSGDLSVYWYQQSLDQGLQFLIQYYNGEERAKGNILERFSAQQFPDLHSELNLSSLELGDSALYFCASSVDLGYTFGSGTRLTVV.

The chain couples TRBV20-1 to TRBJ1-1; a weak D match, TRBD1 (5 bases). In germline, CDR1 is DFQATT, CDR2 SNEGSKA (reference sequence). The CDR3 spans 15 residues. V was pared by 0 bases and J by 5 bases, with 16 bases between. CDR3 DNA sequence: TGCAGTGCTAGAGATTTGCGGGGGAGCTTGACTGAAGCTTTCTTT. It codes for CSARDLRGSLTEAFF.

To note about this clonotype: Its ends do not fully match the called genes, so a read error is possible. The chain links TRBV7-7 to TRBJ2-5; 9 bases match TRBD1. The germline V gene encodes CDR1 SSHAT and CDR2 FNYEAQ (reference sequence). This CDR3 has 15 amino acids. CDR3 DNA sequence: TGTGCTAGCAGCTCCGGCGGGACAGGGAAAGAGACCCAGTACTTC. Protein sequence: CASSSGGTGKETQYF. The full variable domain, rest sourced from reference TRBV7-7 and TRBJ2-5, is GAGVSQSPRYKVTKRGQDVTLRCDPISSHATLYWYQQALGQGPEFLTYFNYEAQPDKSGLPSDRFSAERPEGSISTLTIQRTEQRDSAMYRCASSSGGTGKETQYFGPGTRLLVL.

A few counts support this clonotype. The J gene is TRBJ2-6, the V gene TRBV10-3; tentatively, D is TRBD1 (5 bases). CDR3 length: 17 amino acids. V dropped 7 bases and J dropped 2 bases, with 18 bases sitting between them. The germline gives CDR1 ENHRY, CDR2 SYGVKD. The DNA for the CDR3 is TGTGCCATCACCGAGGACACTACCTACACTGGGGCCAACGTCCTGACTTTC. Protein product: CAITEDTTYTGANVLTF.

The rearrangement links TRBV24-1 to TRBJ2-7; tentative D call: TRBD1 (6 bases). The germline gives CDR1 KGHDR, CDR2 SFDVKD. This CDR3 region has 14 residues. V lost 0 bases and J 5 bases, leaving 10 bases between the germline ends. CDR3 loop: CATSDLRSGDEQYF. The CDR3 nucleotides are TGTGCCACCAGTGATTTGCGGTCAGGGGACGAGCAGTACTTC.

This clonotype was recorded many times. The V and J genes are TRBV20-1 and TRBJ2-2; 8 bases are shared with TRBD2. CDR3 length: 16 amino acids. V shed 6 bases and J 7 bases; nucleotides not matched to a gene: 16. Germline CDR1 is DFQATT and CDR2 is SNEGSKA (reference sequence). DNA of the CDR3: TGCAGTGCCCTCGATACTAGCGGCGGCTTTAGCGGGGAGCTGTTTTTT. Amino acid sequence: CSALDTSGGFSGELFF.

This rearrangement joins TRBV7-6 to TRBJ1-4; D may be TRBD1 (6 bases). CDR3 length: 13 residues. Trimming took off 0 bases at V and 15 bases at J, with 14 bases between the two ends. Germline V gene sequence: CDR1 SGHVS, CDR2 FNYEAQ. The CDR3 region is CASSLAGTLGVFF. The CDR3 nucleotides are TGTGCCAGCAGCTTAGCAGGGACACTAGGTGTGTTTTTT.

This clonotype showed up many times. V and J are TRBV4-3 and TRBJ1-1; D is perhaps TRBD1 (6 bases). CDR3 size: 11 residues. From germline, CDR1 is LGHNA and CDR2 YSLEER. Deletions cut 3 bases from V and 14 bases from J, with 13 bases between. As DNA, the CDR3 is TGCGCCAGCAGCCAGAGGGGGAAAACCTTCTTT. It yields the protein CASSQRGKTFF.

This clonotype showed up many times. This rearrangement joins TRBV29-1 to TRBJ1-1; D gene ambiguous. V was clipped by 2 bases and J by 1 base, with 8 bases between them. The length of the CDR3 is 13 residues. Germline loops: CDR1 SQVTM, CDR2 ANQGSEA. The CDR3 loop is CSVERQKNTEAFF. Written as DNA, the CDR3 is TGCAGCGTTGAACGTCAGAAGAACACTGAAGCTTTCTTT.

This clonotype occurred many times. The chain carries TRBV7-2 and TRBJ2-7, with 7 bases matching TRBD2. CDR1 and CDR2 from the germline V gene are SGHTA and FQGNSA. The CDR3 is 13 residues long. V was clipped by 5 bases and J by 6 bases; unmatched bases: 7. The CDR3, as DNA: TGTGCCAGCAGCCCGGGGAGGGCCCGCGAGCAGTACTTC. Translating it yields CASSPGRAREQYF. The full variable domain, its missing parts supplied by reference TRBV7-2 and TRBJ2-7, is GAGVSQSPSNKVTEKGKDVELRCDPISGHTALYWYRQSLGQGLEFLIYFQGNSAPDKSGLPSDRFSAERTGGSVSTLTIQRTQQEDSAVYLCASSPGRAREQYFGPGTRLTVT.

Remarks on this clonotype: This may arise from a read error, as a much more abundant clone is one base away. It is likely a read error, because the conserved phenylalanine at the end of the CDR3 is missing. The chain carries TRBV20-1 and TRBJ1-1; D remains ambiguous. CDR3 size: 10 residues. Germline lookup yields CDR1 DFQATT and CDR2 SNEGSKA (reference sequence). Deletions cut 6 bases from V and 8 bases from J, with 10 bases between. In DNA, the CDR3 is TGCAGTGCAATGGGCTCGGAAGCTTTCTTA. Protein product: CSAMGSEAFL.

This clonotype was detected a few times. This chain connects TRBV19 to TRBJ2-7; D possibly uses TRBD1 or TRBD2 (5 bases each). The germline V and J ends were trimmed by 6 bases and 6 bases, with 18 bases remaining between them. This CDR3 contains 14 residues. Germline V gene sequence: CDR1 LNHDA, CDR2 SQIVND (reference sequence). CDR3 amino acids: CASRGPGRMSEQYF. The CDR3 nucleotides are TGTGCCAGTAGAGGTCCGGGACGGATGTCCGAGCAGTACTTC.

The chain uses TRBV20-1 and TRBJ1-6; D gene unclear. Germline V gene lookup returns CDR1 DFQATT and CDR2 SNEGSKA (reference sequence). The CDR3 spans 10 residues. Trimming took 4 bases from V and 11 from J, leaving 6 bases between them. The CDR3 region is CSATSPPLHF. As DNA, the CDR3 is TGCAGTGCTACCTCTCCACCCCTCCACTTT.

This clonotype was counted only a few times. Compared with germline, one end of the junction differs, possibly owing to a read error. The V and J genes are TRBV7-8 and TRBJ2-7; 8 bases match TRBD1. Germline CDR1 SGHVS, CDR2 FQNEAQ. This CDR3 spans 15 amino acids. The CDR3 spells CASSQERTGPYEQYF. As DNA, the CDR3 is TGCGCCAGCAGCCAAGAAAGGACAGGGCCCTACGAGCAGTACTTC.

In its sample, this clonotype was seen a few times. The genes are TRBV6-6 and TRBJ1-3; D gene ambiguous. Trimming took 7 bases from V and 1 from J, leaving 11 bases between them. Germline CDR1 MNHNY, CDR2 SVGAGI (reference sequence). This CDR3 spans 14 amino acids. CDR3 DNA sequence: TGTGCCAGCACCCCAACGAGTTCTGGAAACACCATATATTTT. Its protein product is CASTPTSSGNTIYF.

The V call is TRBV20-1, the J call TRBJ2-2, with D tentatively TRBD1 (6 bases). The CDR3 contains 15 residues. V was cut by 1 base and J by 5 bases, with 14 bases left in between. CDR1 is DFQATT and CDR2 is SNEGSKA in the germline V gene (reference sequence). The CDR3 reads CSARVGQGLTGELFF. As DNA, the CDR3 is TGCAGTGCTAGAGTAGGGCAGGGGTTGACCGGGGAGCTGTTTTTT.

This clonotype has at least ten counts. The V call is TRBV4-3, the J call TRBJ2-5; 9 bases fit TRBD2. J gave up 4 bases and V 2 bases, and 5 bases lay outside the gene matches. Per the germline V gene, CDR1 is LGHNA and CDR2 is YSLEER. The CDR3 has 15 residues. The CDR3 sequence is CASSQQGLARETQYF. The CDR3 coding sequence is TGCGCCAGCAGCCAACAGGGACTAGCCCGAGAGACCCAGTACTTC.

About this clonotype: A much larger clone differs by one base, so this may be a read error. The missing conserved phenylalanine or tryptophan at the end of this CDR3 makes a read error likely. J is TRBJ1-2 and V is TRBV7-3, with 7 bases fitting TRBD1. Germline-derived CDR1 and CDR2 are SGHTA and FQGTGA. The CDR3 length is 15 residues. V lost 5 bases and J lost 3; bases outside the gene matches: 9. The CDR3 loop is CASSRKGQGDYGYTL. The DNA for the CDR3 is TGTGCCAGCAGCCGAAAGGGCCAGGGGGACTATGGCTACACCCTC.

This CDR3 is CASGKTVYGYTEAFF. In nucleotides, the CDR3 is TGTGCCAGCGGGAAGACGGTCTATGGCTACACTGAAGCTTTCTTT. The chain links TRBV6-5 to TRBJ1-1, with unresolved D. Trimming removed 8 bases from V and 3 bases from J, with 19 bases in between. The CDR3 length is 15 residues. Germline V CDR1 and CDR2: MNHEY, SVGAGI.

This clonotype occurred once. The gene calls are TRBV28 and TRBJ2-5; a weak D match, TRBD2 (7 bases). The germline V and J ends were trimmed by 6 bases and 6 bases, with 17 bases remaining between them. The CDR3 is 14 amino acids. Germline CDR1 MDHEN, CDR2 SYDVKM. DNA of the CDR3: TGTGCCAGCAGCCTACAGGGAGGGGTGAAGACCCAGTACTTC. Its protein product is CASSLQGGVKTQYF.

In this sample, this clonotype turned up many times. J is TRBJ2-5 and V is TRBV5-6; D is uncertain. Germline lookup yields CDR1 SGHDT and CDR2 YYEEEE. This CDR3 comprises 13 residues. With 4 bases removed from V and 2 bases from J, the gap between germline ends came to 9 bases. CDR3 sequence reads: CASSRFGQETQYF. Here the CDR3 DNA reads TGTGCCAGCAGCCGGTTCGGACAAGAGACCCAGTACTTC.

This clonotype was counted ten times or more. The CDR3 protein is CASTQARGGGTEAFF. In nucleotides, the CDR3 is TGTGCCAGTACCCAGGCCAGGGGAGGGGGCACTGAAGCTTTCTTT. The chain has TRBV19 and TRBJ1-1; a weak D match, TRBD1 (6 bases). Germline V gene data show CDR1 as LNHDA and CDR2 as SQIVND (reference sequence). There are 15 residues in the CDR3. V was trimmed by 7 bases and J by 4 bases, leaving 19 bases between them.